The 20 T cell receptor beta chains in this list originate from one sample, sequenced in a study of shared clonotypes between healthy human individuals (dated by TCRdb to the early 2020s). Libraries were prepared through the immunoSEQ multiplex PCR assay. In TCRdb, the immuneACCESS table is reduced to in-frame sequences with V and J assigned. These tables do not hold every clone; where another copy was compared, an unresolved V gene accounts for under half, and the others remain unexplained. The sample yields over 700,000 clones; 55% to 80% were counted once. The biggest ten clones account for around 1.7% of the sample. The sequenced sample was memory CD4+ T cells sorted from blood. In the paper's terms, the cell subset or site label means: CD45RA-negative fraction. The receptors derive from a woman younger than 45 in good health.

The chain has TRBV11-1 and TRBJ2-2; D may be TRBD1 (5 bases). The V and J ends lost 2 bases and 1 base respectively, with 11 bases between them. Per the germline V gene, CDR1 is SGHAT and CDR2 is FQDESV (reference sequence). The CDR3 is 16 residues long. CDR3 residues: CASSLNQGGNTGELFF. In nucleotides, the CDR3 is TGTGCCAGCAGCTTAAATCAGGGCGGGAACACCGGGGAGCTGTTTTTT. The full variable domain, rest sourced from reference TRBV11-1 and TRBJ2-2, is EAEVAQSPRYKITEKSQAVAFWCDPISGHATLYWYRQILGQGPELLVQFQDESVVDDSQLPKDRFSAERLKGVDSTLKIQPAELGDSAMYLCASSLNQGGNTGELFFGEGSRLTVL.

The chain couples TRBV5-1 to TRBJ2-6; TRBD1 agrees at 8 bases. This CDR3 contains 14 residues. V was clipped by 5 bases and J by 3 bases; unmatched bases: 1. CDR1 is SGHRS, CDR2 YFSETQ, per germline. The CDR3, as DNA: TGCGCCAGCAGGACAGGGGATGGGGCCAACGTCCTGACTTTC. It translates to CASRTGDGANVLTF.

This clone was seen ten or more times. V gene TRBV28 combines with J gene TRBJ1-5; a possible D gene is TRBD1 (5 bases). CDR3 length: 15 amino acids. The germline gives CDR1 MDHEN, CDR2 SYDVKM. Trimming stripped 5 bases from V and 2 bases from J, with 13 bases between. CDR3 nucleotide sequence: TGTGCCAGCAGTCCCTTGAGGGACGGCAATCAGCCCCAGCATTTT. Its protein product is CASSPLRDGNQPQHF. Variable domain in full (rest from reference TRBV28 and TRBJ1-5): DVKVTQSSRYLVKRTGEKVFLECVQDMDHENMFWYRQDPGLGLRLIYFSYDVKMKEKGDIPEGYSVSREKKERFSLILESASTNQTSMYLCASSPLRDGNQPQHFGDGTRLSIL.

In DNA, the CDR3 is TGTGCCAGCAGTTTCCTTACTAGCGCCGGGGAGCTGTTTTTT. Its translation is CASSFLTSAGELFF. V gene TRBV2 combines with J gene TRBJ2-2; 7 bases align to TRBD2. There are 14 residues in the CDR3. The J segment lost 6 bases and the V segment lost 5 bases, leaving 6 bases of the junction unmatched. CDR1 is SNHLY and CDR2 is FYNNEI in the germline V gene.

This clone was seen only once. The chain couples TRBV15 to TRBJ2-2, with D possibly TRBD1 on 6 matching bases. CDR3 size: 16 residues. Trimming stripped 1 base from V and 6 bases from J, with 15 bases between. Germline V gene data show CDR1 as LNHNV and CDR2 as YYDKDF (reference sequence). The CDR3 sequence is CATSRGNRAIAGELFF. The DNA for the CDR3 is TGTGCCACCAGCAGAGGGAACAGGGCCATCGCCGGGGAGCTGTTTTTT.

The chain couples TRBV28 to TRBJ2-1; 7 positions match TRBD2. The CDR3 is 15 residues long. Per germline, CDR1 MDHEN and CDR2 SYDVKM. The trim removed 4 bases at V and 0 bases at J, leaving 3 bases unmatched. CDR3 protein: CASSYGGSSYNEQFF. CDR3 DNA sequence: TGTGCCAGCAGTTATGGCGGGAGCTCCTACAATGAGCAGTTCTTC.

V is TRBV6-4 and J is TRBJ1-1; D is perhaps TRBD1 (6 bases). V was cut by 6 bases and J by 1 base, with 12 bases left in between. CDR3 length: 14 amino acids. Per germline, CDR1 MRHNA and CDR2 SNTAGT. As DNA, the CDR3 is TGTGCCAGCAGACTACAGGGAGGGAACACTGAAGCTTTCTTT. It yields the protein CASRLQGGNTEAFF.

The V call is TRBV27, the J call TRBJ2-7, with D possibly matching TRBD1 (6 bases). The CDR3 is 13 amino acids. From germline, CDR1 is MNHEY and CDR2 SMNVEV (reference sequence). V lost 5 bases, J lost 5 bases, and 13 bases lay in between. The CDR3 reads CASSLNRAHEQYF. CDR3 bases: TGTGCCAGCAGTCTAAACAGGGCCCACGAGCAGTACTTC.

This clone came up once. This chain uses TRBV5-1 with TRBJ2-5; no clear D gene. The germline CDR1 and CDR2 sequences are SGHRS and YFSETQ. The CDR3 runs to 13 residues. Deletions cut 4 bases from V and 3 bases from J, with 10 bases between. The CDR3 DNA reads TGCGCCAGCAGCCCCCCCGTCGAAGAGACCCAGTACTTC. Its protein is CASSPPVEETQYF.

This clone appeared once. The chain joins TRBV11-2 to TRBJ1-5; TRBD1 matches 7 bases. Unmatched junction bases numbered 5, after V lost 5 bases and J lost 1 base. CDR3 length: 15 residues. Germline CDR1 reads SGHAT; CDR2 reads FQNNGV. The CDR3 protein is CASSLQGLSNQPQHF. As DNA, the CDR3 is TGTGCCAGCAGCCTACAGGGGTTGAGCAATCAGCCCCAGCATTTT. Based on the CDR3 plus reference TRBV11-2 and TRBJ1-5, the full variable domain is EAGVAQSPRYKIIEKRQSVAFWCNPISGHATLYWYQQILGQGPKLLIQFQNNGVVDDSQLPKDRFSAERLKGVDSTLKIQPAKLEDSAVYLCASSLQGLSNQPQHFGDGTRLSIL.

This chain links TRBV6-4 with TRBJ1-4; 7 bases are a match to TRBD1. J lost 5 bases, V lost 3 bases, and 3 bases had no gene match. Germline V gives CDR1 MRHNA, CDR2 SNTAGT. This CDR3 has 14 amino acids. CDR3 coding DNA: TGTGCCAGCAGTGAGGGGACAGACAATGAAAAACTGTTTTTT. Its protein is CASSEGTDNEKLFF.

The chain employs TRBV5-1 and TRBJ2-2, with D unresolved. CDR1 and CDR2 from the germline V gene are SGHRS and YFSETQ. The V end was cut by 2 bases, the J end by 3 bases, with 8 bases between. The CDR3 runs 14 residues. CDR3 DNA sequence: TGCGCCAGCAGCTTCGTCGGCGACACCGGGGAGCTGTTTTTT. It translates to CASSFVGDTGELFF.

This clone has only a few counts. Other DNA sequences from this sample encode an identical CDR3 as well. The chain carries TRBV5-1 and TRBJ2-1, with D unclear. V gave up 3 bases and J gave up 0 bases, with 7 bases separating them. Germline CDR1 SGHRS, CDR2 YFSETQ. The CDR3 sequence is 14 residues long. CDR3 nucleotides: TGCGCCAGCAGCTGGGGTAACTCCTACAATGAGCAGTTCTTC. It specifies CASSWGNSYNEQFF.

Details on this clone: Other DNA sequences within the sample encode an identical CDR3. CDR3 sequence (DNA): TGTGCCAGCAGCCCGCAACGGGACAGCTACGAGCAGTACTTC. Translated, it gives CASSPQRDSYEQYF. V usage is TRBV11-3 and J usage is TRBJ2-7; 7 bases align to TRBD1. The CDR3 totals 14 residues. J lost 3 bases, V lost 5 bases, and 7 bases had no gene match. CDR1 and CDR2 (germline): SGHNT, YENEEA.

This chain uses TRBV19 with TRBJ2-6, with 12 bases aligning to TRBD1. With 4 bases clipped from V and 0 bases from J, the junction kept 13 bases outside the gene matches. The CDR3 is 21 amino acids. The germline V gene has CDR1 LNHDA and CDR2 SQIVND (reference sequence). In nucleotides, the CDR3 is TGTGCCAGTAGTAGCGCGGGGCGAGGGACAGGGGGCCTCTCTGGGGCCAACGTCCTGACTTTC. Translating gives CASSSAGRGTGGLSGANVLTF.

This rearrangement joins TRBV2 to TRBJ2-3; D could derive from TRBD1 or TRBD2 (5 bases each). This CDR3 region has 12 residues. V lost 7 bases and J lost 9, with 14 bases in between. Germline CDR1 reads SNHLY; CDR2 reads FYNNEI. CDR3 sequence reads: CASMRDAATQYF. CDR3 nucleotide sequence: TGTGCCAGCATGAGGGACGCTGCCACGCAGTATTTT.

The CDR3 nucleotides read TGTGCCAGCAGCCATTACCACCACGAGCAGTACTTC. Protein sequence: CASSHYHHEQYF. This rearrangement joins TRBV14 to TRBJ2-7; D remains ambiguous. V lost 3 bases and J lost 5, with 8 bases in between. CDR1 is SGHDN and CDR2 is FVKESK in the germline V gene. This CDR3 has 12 residues.

The chain combines TRBV28 with TRBJ2-1; 7 positions agree with TRBD2. V shed 5 bases and J 0 bases; nucleotides not matched to a gene: 16. The length of the CDR3 is 19 residues. Germline CDR1 MDHEN, CDR2 SYDVKM. CDR3 nucleotides: TGTGCCAGCAGTCCCCTGGGCCTTGGGAGGGACGGCTCCTACAATGAGCAGTTCTTC. Its protein is CASSPLGLGRDGSYNEQFF.

The chain combines TRBV28 with TRBJ1-2, with D possibly TRBD1 on 5 matching bases. Germline assignment: CDR1 MDHEN and CDR2 SYDVKM. V was shortened by 5 bases and J by 0 bases, with 16 bases between the two germline ends. The CDR3 contains 16 residues. This chain's CDR3 is CASSIRIGGTNYGYTF. The CDR3 DNA is TGTGCCAGCAGTATCCGTATTGGGGGGACTAACTATGGCTACACCTTC.

V and J are TRBV10-3 and TRBJ1-5, with 9 bases aligning to TRBD1. The V gene's germline CDR1 is ENHRY and CDR2 SYGVKD. CDR3 length: 14 amino acids. Unmatched junction bases numbered 4, after V lost 6 bases and J lost 4 bases. The CDR3 coding sequence is TGTGCCATCAGCCCTGACAGGGGGAATCAGCCCCAGCATTTT. Its protein product is CAISPDRGNQPQHF.